Sequencing of this TCR beta chain was carried out in a study of Tregs in tolerant kidney transplant recipients. Measured with immunoSEQ multiplex PCR; TCRdb has only the in-frame clones, and not every one. Here the sample spans about 20,000 clones, about three fifths being singletons. Germline V gene data show CDR1 as MNHNY and CDR2 as SVGAGI (reference sequence). The CDR3 length is 15 residues. The ends were cut back, 7 bases at V and 5 bases at J, with 19 bases in the middle. Of note for this clone: Its target is not known.

The sample taken for sequencing was Tregs from blood cultured with allogeneic cells. The rearrangement joins TRBV6-6 to TRBJ2-3; the D gene is possibly TRBD2 (7 bases). The receptor was derived from a human donor in good health. CDR3 protein: CASNGNRGAGDTQYF. As DNA, the CDR3 is TGTGCCAGCAATGGGAATCGGGGGGCAGGAGATACGCAGTATTTT.